Listed below are T cell receptor beta chains from one sample, sequenced in a study of T cell repertoires in cytomegalovirus infection. Each CDR3 protein gets one entry after TCRdb re-called the reads with MiXCR. The sample yields under 600,000 distinct CDR3 sequences, approximately 15% seen once. The sequenced sample was CD8+ T cells from PBMCs. Receptors originate from a human donor in good health (CMV status not recorded). Some clones in this sample may be carry-over from other donors' samples. Both conserved end residues are part of each CDR3. The D gene is left open where the match is weak. Part of the rows lack a size; the others show once, few, many or a class for expanded clones.

few,TRBV20-1,-,TRBJ2-7,CSARGLGFYEQYF,TGCAGTGCTAGAGGTCTGGGATTCTACGAGCAGTACTTC
many,TRBV7-9,TRBD2,TRBJ2-5,CASSLGTGGPRETQYF,TGTGCCAGCAGCTTAGGTACGGGAGGGCCGCGAGAGACCCAGTACTTC
few,TRBV24-1,-,TRBJ2-3,CATSAGSGDTQYF,TGTGCCACCAGTGCGGGGTCGGGGGATACGCAGTATTTT
few,TRBV5-1,TRBD2,TRBJ2-3,CASSLAGGLAGGDTQYF,TGCGCCAGCAGCTTGGCAGGAGGACTAGCGGGGGGAGATACGCAGTATTTT
few,TRBV19,-,TRBJ2-7,CASSSVPRDEQYF,TGTGCCAGTAGTTCAGTCCCCCGAGACGAGCAGTACTTC
once,TRBV4-1,-,TRBJ1-2,CASSQTGQGGYTF,TGCGCCAGCAGCCAAACCGGGCAGGGAGGCTACACCTTC
many,TRBV19,-,TRBJ2-2,CASSEGFLSAGELFF,TGTGCCAGTAGTGAGGGATTTTTATCCGCCGGGGAGCTGTTTTTT
-,TRBV20-1,-,TRBJ2-5,CSATGTYQETQYF,TGCAGTGCCACCGGGACATACCAAGAGACCCAGTACTTC
many,TRBV7-8,-,TRBJ2-7,CASSLIHEQYF,TGTGCCAGCAGCCTCATCCACGAGCAGTACTTC
-,TRBV20-1,TRBD2,TRBJ2-1,CSAPPQRGANEQFF,TGCAGTGCTCCCCCCCAGCGGGGGGCCAATGAGCAGTTCTTC
many,TRBV12-5,TRBD2,TRBJ2-5,CASGRGGGQETQYF,TGTGCTAGTGGCCGGGGGGGAGGCCAAGAGACCCAGTACTTC
few,TRBV6-1,TRBD1,TRBJ1-3,CASSDRQGSGNTIYF,TGTGCCAGCAGCGATCGACAGGGATCGGGAAACACCATATATTTT
many,TRBV7-8,-,TRBJ1-1,CASSLGDREAFF,TGTGCCAGCAGCTTAGGGGACCGAGAAGCTTTCTTT
few,TRBV29-1,TRBD2,TRBJ2-3,CSPGLLLAAGTDTQYF,TGCAGCCCCGGCCTCCTACTAGCGGCCGGCACAGATACGCAGTATTTT
many,TRBV11-2,TRBD1,TRBJ2-5,CASSLRTGEEKETQYF,TGTGCCAGCAGCTTACGGACAGGGGAGGAAAAAGAGACCCAGTACTTC
-,TRBV6-5,-,TRBJ1-1,CASTFSEGNTEAFF,TGTGCCAGCACCTTTTCTGAGGGGAACACTGAAGCTTTCTTT
-,TRBV10-3,-,TRBJ1-3,CAMSGGNTIYF,TGTGCCATGTCAGGGGGAAACACCATATATTTT